This T cell receptor beta chain was captured by sequencing in a study of T-cell memory formation after mild COVID-19. Regarding the study as a whole: Cross-reactive memory appears to have joined, as suggested by some responding clones showing up in pre-infection memory. The main location of contracting CD4+ clones was CM and EM, and that of contracting CD8+ clones was EMRA. Clones that got smaller from day 15 to 85 had even CD4/CD8, while clones growing later tipped toward CD4+.

5'RACE, which relied on constant-segment primers, yielded TCR alpha and TCR beta cDNA libraries carrying sample barcodes and UMIs. MiXCR was run by TCRdb on the 5' RACE reads, yielding one entry per CDR3 protein. The repertoire holds just over 300,000 distinct CDR3 sequences, 19% seen once, with 20% to 25% in the top ten. Trimming left V 0 bases short and J 1 base short, with 9 bases between. CDR1 DFQATT and CDR2 SNEGSKA come from the germline V gene (reference sequence). CDR3 length: 15 amino acids. Regarding this clonotype: As yet, its antigen is unknown.

This clonotype originated in a young man who had mild COVID-19 (a few samples of this study predate the infection). Cell type and time point are not known. The gene calls are TRBV20-1 and TRBJ2-2, with D unresolved. Sample: PBMCs or a T cell subset sorted from them (not recorded which). CDR3 coding DNA: TGCAGTGCTAGAGATTTCAAAGGGAACACCGGGGAGCTGTTTTTT. Protein sequence: CSARDFKGNTGELFF.